Listed below are T cell receptor beta chains from one sample, sequenced in a study of T cell changes during pregnancy in multiple sclerosis. The protocol was immunoSEQ multiplex PCR, while the TCRdb copy is restricted to in-frame clones and leaves out a portion. Of roughly 77,000 clones detected, roughly 92% appear once; the ten largest clones hold just under 2%. The material sequenced was peripheral blood, taken in the second trimester of pregnancy. The receptors come from a female donor with multiple sclerosis, enrolled in a pregnancy study. CDR3s include the opening cysteine and the closing phenylalanine or tryptophan. Each record gives: J gene, clone size, D gene, V gene, CDR3 protein, CDR3 DNA. The D gene is left open where the match is weak. Clone size is not always given. Where it is, it says once, few, many or a class for expanded clones.

j_call: TRBJ2-7
clone_size: -
d_call: -
v_call: TRBV15
cdr3_aa: CATSRDRNVDYEQYF
cdr3_nt: TGTGCCACCAGCAGAGACAGGAATGTTGACTACGAGCAGTACTTC

j_call: TRBJ2-7
clone_size: -
d_call: TRBD1
v_call: TRBV6-5
cdr3_aa: CASSSTGTGFYEQYF
cdr3_nt: TGTGCCAGCAGTTCCACCGGGACAGGGTTCTACGAGCAGTACTTC

j_call: TRBJ1-1
clone_size: -
d_call: -
v_call: TRBV19
cdr3_aa: CASRGLLAFF
cdr3_nt: TGTGCCAGTAGGGGCCTTCTGGCTTTCTTT

j_call: TRBJ2-5
clone_size: once
d_call: TRBD1
v_call: TRBV11-1
cdr3_aa: CASSLRGQVRETQYF
cdr3_nt: TGTGCCAGCAGTCTTAGAGGACAGGTCCGGGAGACCCAGTACTTC

j_call: TRBJ2-7
clone_size: -
d_call: TRBD1
v_call: TRBV28
cdr3_aa: CALSGQGMSYEQYF
cdr3_nt: TGTGCCCTATCGGGACAGGGTATGTCCTACGAGCAGTACTTC

j_call: TRBJ1-1
clone_size: -
d_call: TRBD1
v_call: TRBV5-1
cdr3_aa: CASSSQGAYTEAFF
cdr3_nt: TGCGCCAGCAGCTCACAGGGGGCGTACACTGAAGCTTTCTTT

j_call: TRBJ2-3
clone_size: -
d_call: -
v_call: TRBV6-5
cdr3_aa: CASRLQGSNTDTQYF
cdr3_nt: TGTGCCAGCAGACTACAGGGTTCGAACACAGATACGCAGTATTTT

j_call: TRBJ2-7
clone_size: -
d_call: -
v_call: TRBV18
cdr3_aa: CASSQYQGGPYEQYF
cdr3_nt: TGTGCCAGCTCACAGTATCAGGGTGGACCCTACGAGCAGTACTTC

j_call: TRBJ2-3
clone_size: -
d_call: TRBD2
v_call: TRBV30
cdr3_aa: CAWSRGGLDTQYF
cdr3_nt: TGTGCCTGGAGTCGGGGGGGGTTAGATACGCAGTATTTT

j_call: TRBJ2-1
clone_size: -
d_call: TRBD2
v_call: TRBV7-2
cdr3_aa: CASSLILAGAGEQFF
cdr3_nt: TGTGCCAGCAGCTTAATCCTAGCGGGAGCGGGTGAGCAGTTCTTC

j_call: TRBJ2-1
clone_size: once
d_call: -
v_call: TRBV9
cdr3_aa: CASSARGRGSYNEQFF
cdr3_nt: TGTGCCAGCAGCGCCAGAGGCAGGGGCTCCTACAATGAGCAGTTCTTC

j_call: TRBJ2-6
clone_size: -
d_call: -
v_call: TRBV9
cdr3_aa: CASSPRTGSSGANVLTF
cdr3_nt: TGTGCCAGCAGCCCCCGGACGGGGTCCTCTGGGGCCAACGTCCTGACTTTC

j_call: TRBJ1-3
clone_size: -
d_call: -
v_call: TRBV7-9
cdr3_aa: CASSRETGPGNTIYF
cdr3_nt: TGTGCCAGCAGCCGAGAAACAGGGCCCGGAAACACCATATATTTT

j_call: TRBJ2-3
clone_size: -
d_call: TRBD2
v_call: TRBV29-1
cdr3_aa: CSARRASGLTDTQYF
cdr3_nt: TGCAGCGCCCGGCGGGCTAGCGGGCTCACAGATACGCAGTATTTT

j_call: TRBJ2-7
clone_size: -
d_call: -
v_call: TRBV15
cdr3_aa: CATSRELSYEQYF
cdr3_nt: TGTGCCACCAGCAGAGAGTTGAGCTACGAGCAGTACTTC

j_call: TRBJ2-3
clone_size: -
d_call: -
v_call: TRBV5-4
cdr3_aa: CASSEVGTDTQYF
cdr3_nt: TGTGCCAGCAGCGAGGTCGGCACAGATACGCAGTATTTT

j_call: TRBJ1-1
clone_size: -
d_call: -
v_call: TRBV10-3
cdr3_aa: CAISNQQGNTEAFF
cdr3_nt: TGTGCCATCAGCAACCAGCAGGGAAACACTGAAGCTTTCTTT

j_call: TRBJ2-3
clone_size: once
d_call: TRBD2
v_call: TRBV29-1
cdr3_aa: CSVAGAGGPTDTQYF
cdr3_nt: TGCAGCGTCGCCGGGGCGGGAGGCCCCACAGATACGCAGTATTTT

j_call: TRBJ2-7
clone_size: once
d_call: -
v_call: TRBV14
cdr3_aa: CASSQVYGSGEQYF
cdr3_nt: TGTGCCAGCAGCCAAGTCTACGGGAGTGGTGAGCAGTACTTC

j_call: TRBJ1-1
clone_size: -
d_call: -
v_call: TRBV4-1
cdr3_aa: CASRPRVRTYYEAFF
cdr3_nt: TGCGCCAGCAGGCCGCGGGTGCGAACGTATTATGAAGCTTTCTTT

j_call: TRBJ2-1
clone_size: -
d_call: -
v_call: TRBV4-1
cdr3_aa: CASSQEAGVPEQFF
cdr3_nt: TGCGCCAGCAGCCAAGAGGCAGGGGTACCTGAGCAGTTCTTC

j_call: TRBJ1-2
clone_size: -
d_call: -
v_call: TRBV5-4
cdr3_aa: CASSPTLTENYGYTF
cdr3_nt: TGTGCCAGCAGCCCGACTTTGACAGAGAACTATGGCTACACCTTC